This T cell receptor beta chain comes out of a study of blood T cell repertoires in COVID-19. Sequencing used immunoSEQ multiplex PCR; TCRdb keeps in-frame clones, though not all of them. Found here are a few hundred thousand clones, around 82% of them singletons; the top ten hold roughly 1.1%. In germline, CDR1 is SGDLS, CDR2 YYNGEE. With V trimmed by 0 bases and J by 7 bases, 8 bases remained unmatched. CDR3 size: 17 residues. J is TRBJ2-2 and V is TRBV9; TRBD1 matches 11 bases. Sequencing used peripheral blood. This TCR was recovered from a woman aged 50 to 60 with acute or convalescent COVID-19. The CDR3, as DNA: TGTGCCAGCAGCGTAGTATGGACAGGGGGCGGAGACGGGGAGCTGTTTTTT. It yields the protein CASSVVWTGGGDGELFF.